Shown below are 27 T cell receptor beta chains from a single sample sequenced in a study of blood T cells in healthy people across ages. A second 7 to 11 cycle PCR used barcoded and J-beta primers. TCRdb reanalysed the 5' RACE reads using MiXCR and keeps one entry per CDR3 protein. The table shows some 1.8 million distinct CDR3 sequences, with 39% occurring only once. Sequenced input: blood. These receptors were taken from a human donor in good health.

The CDR3: CSASTHERSSYEQYF. CDR3 nucleotide sequence: TGCAGTGCCTCCACGCACGAGCGGAGCTCCTACGAGCAGTACTTC. V gene TRBV20-1 combines with J gene TRBJ2-7; tentative D call: TRBD2 (5 bases). The CDR3 has 15 amino acids. V dropped 6 bases and J dropped 0 bases, with 18 bases sitting between them. Germline CDR1 reads DFQATT; CDR2 reads SNEGSKA (reference sequence).

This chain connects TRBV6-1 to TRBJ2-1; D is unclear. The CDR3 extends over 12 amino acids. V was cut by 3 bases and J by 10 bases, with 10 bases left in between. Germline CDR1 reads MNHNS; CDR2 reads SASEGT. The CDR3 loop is CASSEVVEEQFF. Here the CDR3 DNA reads TGTGCCAGCAGTGAGGTGGTCGAGGAGCAGTTCTTC.

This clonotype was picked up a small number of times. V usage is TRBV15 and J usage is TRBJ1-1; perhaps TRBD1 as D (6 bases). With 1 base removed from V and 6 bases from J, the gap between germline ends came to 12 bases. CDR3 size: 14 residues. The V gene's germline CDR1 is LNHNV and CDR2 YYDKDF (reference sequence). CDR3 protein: CATSRGRGASEAFF. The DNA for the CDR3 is TGTGCCACCAGCAGAGGCAGGGGAGCATCTGAAGCTTTCTTT.

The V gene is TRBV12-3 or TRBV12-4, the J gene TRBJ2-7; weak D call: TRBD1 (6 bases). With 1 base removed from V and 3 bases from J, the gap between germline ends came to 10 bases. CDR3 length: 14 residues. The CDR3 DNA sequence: TGTGCCAGCAGTTTAGTAGGGGGTGTCTACGAGCAGTACTTC. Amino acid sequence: CASSLVGGVYEQYF.

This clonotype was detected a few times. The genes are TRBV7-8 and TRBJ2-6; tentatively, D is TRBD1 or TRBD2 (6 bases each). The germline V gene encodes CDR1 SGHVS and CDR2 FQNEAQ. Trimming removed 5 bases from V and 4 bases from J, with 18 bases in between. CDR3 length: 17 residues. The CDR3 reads CASSTPLGGYGANVLTF. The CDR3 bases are TGTGCCAGCAGCACACCCCTCGGGGGCTACGGGGCCAACGTCCTGACTTTC.

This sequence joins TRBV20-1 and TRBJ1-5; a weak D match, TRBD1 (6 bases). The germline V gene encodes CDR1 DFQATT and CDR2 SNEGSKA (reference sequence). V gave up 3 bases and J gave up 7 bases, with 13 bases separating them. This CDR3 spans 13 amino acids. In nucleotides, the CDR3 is TGCAGTGCTAGCCAGGGGCTAGGGCAGCCCCAGCATTTT. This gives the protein CSASQGLGQPQHF.

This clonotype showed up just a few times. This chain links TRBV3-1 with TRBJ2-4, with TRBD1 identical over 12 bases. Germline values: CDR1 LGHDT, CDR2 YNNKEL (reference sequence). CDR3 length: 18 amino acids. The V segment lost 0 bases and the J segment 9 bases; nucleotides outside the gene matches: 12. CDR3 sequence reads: CASSQDDPGQGAFGIQYF. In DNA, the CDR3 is TGTGCCAGCAGCCAAGATGATCCGGGACAGGGGGCCTTTGGCATTCAGTACTTC.

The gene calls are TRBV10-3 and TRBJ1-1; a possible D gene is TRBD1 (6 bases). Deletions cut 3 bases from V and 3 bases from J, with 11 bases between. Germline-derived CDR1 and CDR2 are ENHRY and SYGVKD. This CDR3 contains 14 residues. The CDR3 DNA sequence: TGTGCCATCAGTGACAGGGGATCCGACACTGAAGCTTTCTTT. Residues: CAISDRGSDTEAFF.

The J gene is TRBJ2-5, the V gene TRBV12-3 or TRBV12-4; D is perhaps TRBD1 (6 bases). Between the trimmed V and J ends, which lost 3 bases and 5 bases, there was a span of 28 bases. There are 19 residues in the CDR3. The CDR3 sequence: CASSFIVGSVVGQWETQYF. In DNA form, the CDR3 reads TGTGCCAGCAGTTTTATTGTGGGGTCTGTTGTAGGACAGTGGGAGACCCAGTACTTC.

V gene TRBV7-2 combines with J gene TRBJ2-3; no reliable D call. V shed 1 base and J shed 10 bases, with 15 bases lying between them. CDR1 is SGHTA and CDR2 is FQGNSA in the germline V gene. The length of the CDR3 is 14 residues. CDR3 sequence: CASSLEISTMAQYF. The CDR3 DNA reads TGTGCCAGCAGCTTAGAGATTTCGACAATGGCGCAGTATTTT.

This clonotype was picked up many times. DNA of the CDR3: TGTGCCAGCAGTTGGGCACAGGGGCGAGAGACCCAGTACTTC. Translated, it gives CASSWAQGRETQYF. The V call is TRBV7-9, the J call TRBJ2-5; TRBD1 matches at 7 bases. The J segment lost 4 bases and the V segment lost 6 bases, leaving 8 bases of the junction unmatched. CDR3 length: 14 residues. Per germline, CDR1 SEHNR and CDR2 FQNEAQ (reference sequence). The full variable domain, with the rest looked up from reference TRBV7-9 and TRBJ2-5, is DTGVSQNPRHKITKRGQNVTFRCDPISEHNRLYWYRQTLGQGPEFLTYFQNEAQLEKSRLLSDRFSAERPKGSFSTLEIQRTEQGDSAMYLCASSWAQGRETQYFGPGTRLLVL.

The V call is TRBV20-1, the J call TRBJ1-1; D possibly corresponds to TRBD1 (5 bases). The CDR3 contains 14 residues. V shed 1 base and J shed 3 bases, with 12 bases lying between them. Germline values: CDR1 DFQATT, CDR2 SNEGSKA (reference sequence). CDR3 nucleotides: TGCAGTGCTAGAGGGGCGGGGGGGGACACTGAAGCTTTCTTT. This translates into CSARGAGGDTEAFF.

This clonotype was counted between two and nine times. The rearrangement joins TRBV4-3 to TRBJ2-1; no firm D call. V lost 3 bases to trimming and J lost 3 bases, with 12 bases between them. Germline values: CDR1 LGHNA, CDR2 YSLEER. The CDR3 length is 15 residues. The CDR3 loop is CASSQVGYRYNEQFF. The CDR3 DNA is TGCGCCAGCAGCCAGGTCGGGTACCGCTACAATGAGCAGTTCTTC.

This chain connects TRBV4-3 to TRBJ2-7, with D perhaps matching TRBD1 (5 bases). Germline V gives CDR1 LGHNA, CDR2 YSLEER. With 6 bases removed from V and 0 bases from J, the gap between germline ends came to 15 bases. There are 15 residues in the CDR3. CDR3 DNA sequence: TGCGCCAGCAGTACGGTCCAGGGCCTCTCCTACGAGCAGTACTTC. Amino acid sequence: CASSTVQGLSYEQYF.

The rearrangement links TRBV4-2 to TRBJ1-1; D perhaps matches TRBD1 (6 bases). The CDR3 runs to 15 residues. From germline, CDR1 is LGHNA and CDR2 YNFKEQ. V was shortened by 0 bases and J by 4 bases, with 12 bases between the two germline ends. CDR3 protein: CASSQEGGGTTEAFF. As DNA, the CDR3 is TGTGCCAGCAGCCAAGAGGGAGGGGGGACCACTGAAGCTTTCTTT.

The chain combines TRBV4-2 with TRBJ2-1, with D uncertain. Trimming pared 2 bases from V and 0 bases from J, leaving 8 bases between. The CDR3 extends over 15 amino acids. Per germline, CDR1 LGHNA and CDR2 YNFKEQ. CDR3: CASSQQQSSYNEQFF. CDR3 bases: TGTGCCAGCAGCCAACAGCAGAGCTCCTACAATGAGCAGTTCTTC.

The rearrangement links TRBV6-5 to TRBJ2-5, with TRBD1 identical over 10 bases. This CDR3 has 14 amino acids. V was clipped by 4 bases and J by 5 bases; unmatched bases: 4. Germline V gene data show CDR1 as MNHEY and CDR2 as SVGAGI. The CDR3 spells CASSSWTGGETQYF. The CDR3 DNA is TGTGCCAGCAGTTCTTGGACAGGGGGGGAGACCCAGTACTTC.

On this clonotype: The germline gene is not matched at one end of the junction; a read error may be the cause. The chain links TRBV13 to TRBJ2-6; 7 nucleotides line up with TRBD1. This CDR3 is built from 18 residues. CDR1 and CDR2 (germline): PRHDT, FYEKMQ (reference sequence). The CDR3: CASRYWQLPRKGANVRTF. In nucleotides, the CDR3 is TGTGCCAGCAGATATTGGCAGCTGCCTAGGAAGGGGGCCAACGTCCGGACTTTC.

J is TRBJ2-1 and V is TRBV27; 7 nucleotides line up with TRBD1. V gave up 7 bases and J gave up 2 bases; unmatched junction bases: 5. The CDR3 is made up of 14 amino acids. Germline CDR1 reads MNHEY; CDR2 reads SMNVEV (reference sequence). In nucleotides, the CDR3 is TGTGCCAGCAAGACAGGGTACACCTACAATGAGCAGTTCTTC. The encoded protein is CASKTGYTYNEQFF.

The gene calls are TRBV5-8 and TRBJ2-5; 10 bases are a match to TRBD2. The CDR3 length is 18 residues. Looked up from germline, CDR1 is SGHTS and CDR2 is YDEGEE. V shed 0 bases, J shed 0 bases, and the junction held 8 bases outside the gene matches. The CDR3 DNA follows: TGTGCCAGCAGCTTGGCCGCTAGCGGGGGAACCGACCAAGAGACCCAGTACTTC. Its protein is CASSLAASGGTDQETQYF.

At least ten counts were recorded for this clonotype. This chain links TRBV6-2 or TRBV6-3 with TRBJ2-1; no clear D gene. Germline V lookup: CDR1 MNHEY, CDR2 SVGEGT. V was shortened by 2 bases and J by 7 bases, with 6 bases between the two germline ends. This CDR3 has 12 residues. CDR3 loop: CASSYGGNEQFF. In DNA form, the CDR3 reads TGTGCCAGCAGTTACGGTGGAAATGAGCAGTTCTTC.

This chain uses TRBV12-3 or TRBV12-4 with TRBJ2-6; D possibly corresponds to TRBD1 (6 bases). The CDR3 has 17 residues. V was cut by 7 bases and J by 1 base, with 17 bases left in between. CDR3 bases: TGTGCCAGCAACCTACAGGGCTGGAAATCTGGGGCCAACGTCCTGACTTTC. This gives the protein CASNLQGWKSGANVLTF.

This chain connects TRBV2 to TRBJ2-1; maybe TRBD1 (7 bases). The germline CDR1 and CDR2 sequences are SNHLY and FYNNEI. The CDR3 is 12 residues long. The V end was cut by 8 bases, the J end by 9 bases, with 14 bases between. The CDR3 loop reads CASLEEGAEQFF. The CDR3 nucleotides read TGTGCCAGCCTCGAGGAGGGGGCTGAGCAGTTCTTC.

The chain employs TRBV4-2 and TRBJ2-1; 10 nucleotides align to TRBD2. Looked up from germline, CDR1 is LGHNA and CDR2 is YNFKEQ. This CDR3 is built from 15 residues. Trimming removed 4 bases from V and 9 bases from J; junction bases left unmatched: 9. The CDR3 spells CASSLTSGALSEQFF. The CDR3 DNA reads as TGTGCCAGCAGCCTTACTAGCGGGGCTCTTAGTGAGCAGTTCTTC.

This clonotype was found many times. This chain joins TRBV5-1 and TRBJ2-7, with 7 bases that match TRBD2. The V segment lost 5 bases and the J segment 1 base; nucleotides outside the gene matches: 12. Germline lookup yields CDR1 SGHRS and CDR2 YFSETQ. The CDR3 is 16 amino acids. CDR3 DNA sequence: TGCGCCAGCAGTCTTGGGACTACCCCCTTATCCTACGAGCAGTACTTC. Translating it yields CASSLGTTPLSYEQYF.

The CDR3 is CSVGFSYTGELFF. CDR3 nucleotide sequence: TGCAGCGTTGGTTTTAGCTACACCGGGGAGCTGTTTTTT. The chain has TRBV29-1 and TRBJ2-2; D gene unclear. The V gene lost 4 bases and the J gene lost 3 bases, with 9 bases spanning the gap. CDR3 size: 13 residues. Germline CDR1 and CDR2: SQVTM and ANQGSEA.

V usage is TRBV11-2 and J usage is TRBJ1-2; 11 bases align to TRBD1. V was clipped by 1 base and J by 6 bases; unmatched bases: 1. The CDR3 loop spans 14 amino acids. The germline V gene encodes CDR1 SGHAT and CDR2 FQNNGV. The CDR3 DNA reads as TGTGCCAGCAGCTTAGGGACAGGGGGCCATGGCTACACCTTC. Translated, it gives CASSLGTGGHGYTF. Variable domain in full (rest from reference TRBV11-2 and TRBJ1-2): EAGVAQSPRYKIIEKRQSVAFWCNPISGHATLYWYQQILGQGPKLLIQFQNNGVVDDSQLPKDRFSAERLKGVDSTLKIQPAKLEDSAVYLCASSLGTGGHGYTFGSGTRLTVV.